This record covers a single T cell receptor beta chain. Different DNA sequences within this sample yield the same CDR3. Since all of the isolated RNA was reverse transcribed, expressed TCRB transcripts were what got sequenced. Clones were read by immunoSEQ multiplex PCR, and TCRdb kept only the in-frame ones, dropping some. The sample carries under 400,000 clones, roughly 13% recorded once. This record comes from a study of beta chain features in type 1 diabetes. This CDR3 is 12 amino acids long. The germline V and J ends were trimmed by 5 bases and 0 bases, with 5 bases remaining between them. Germline V gene data show CDR1 as SGHTA and CDR2 as FQGNSA.

J is TRBJ2-7 and V is TRBV7-2; D is ambiguous. The sequenced sample consisted of naive CD4+ T cells from blood. The receptor was derived from a man younger than 35 in good health. The CDR3 DNA reads as TGTGCCAGCAGCGTTAGCTCCTACGAGCAGTACTTC. Protein product: CASSVSSYEQYF.